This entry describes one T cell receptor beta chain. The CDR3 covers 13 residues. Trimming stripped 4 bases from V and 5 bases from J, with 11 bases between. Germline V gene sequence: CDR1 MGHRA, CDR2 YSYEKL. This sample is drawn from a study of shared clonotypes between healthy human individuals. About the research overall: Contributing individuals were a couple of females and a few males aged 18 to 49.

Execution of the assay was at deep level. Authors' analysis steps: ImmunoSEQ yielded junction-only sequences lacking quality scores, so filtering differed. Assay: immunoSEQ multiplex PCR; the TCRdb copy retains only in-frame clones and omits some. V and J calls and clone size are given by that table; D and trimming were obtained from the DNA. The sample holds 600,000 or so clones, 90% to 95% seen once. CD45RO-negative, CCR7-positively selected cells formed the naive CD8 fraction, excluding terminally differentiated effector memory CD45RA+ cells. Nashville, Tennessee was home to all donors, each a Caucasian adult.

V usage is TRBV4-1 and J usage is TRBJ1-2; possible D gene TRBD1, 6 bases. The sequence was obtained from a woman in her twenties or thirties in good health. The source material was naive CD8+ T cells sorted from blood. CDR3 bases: TGCGCCAGCAGCCCTTTTCAGGGGTATGGCTACACCTTC. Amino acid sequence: CASSPFQGYGYTF.